The 21 T cell receptor beta chains reported below all come from one sample, sequenced in a study of T-cell reconstitution after alpha-beta-depleted transplantation in children. The TCRbeta library incorporated unique molecular identifiers. One entry per CDR3 protein, called by TCRdb with MiXCR from the PCR reads. The sample contains tens of thousands of distinct CDR3 sequences, 4.9% of which appear only once. The sample in question was PBMCs, mostly from graft donor cells, obtained 180 days after TCRalphabeta/CD19-depleted stem cell transplant. Receptors were obtained from a boy less than two years old who had a stem cell transplant for acute myeloid leukemia, so the T cells may come from the graft donor.

This clonotype was found many times. The chain links TRBV12-3 or TRBV12-4 to TRBJ2-7; the D gene is possibly TRBD2 (5 bases). The CDR3 runs 12 residues. Between the trimmed V and J ends, which lost 2 bases and 7 bases, there was a span of 9 bases. The CDR3, as DNA: TGTGCCAGCAGTTTACGGGGTTCGGAGCAGTACTTC. Translation: CASSLRGSEQYF.

This clonotype was counted ten times or more. V and J are TRBV7-2 and TRBJ1-2; the D is unclear. Trimming stripped 3 bases from V and 0 bases from J, with 11 bases between. The CDR3 consists of 15 residues. The germline V gene encodes CDR1 SGHTA and CDR2 FQGNSA. The CDR3 nucleotides are TGTGCCAGCAGCTTGACGAGGGCGGCTAACTATGGCTACACCTTC. Its protein is CASSLTRAANYGYTF.

This clonotype was recorded a few times. The J gene is TRBJ2-1, the V gene TRBV7-9, with TRBD1 matching 9 bases. With V trimmed by 6 bases and J by 3 bases, 6 bases remained unmatched. CDR3 length: 15 amino acids. CDR1 is SEHNR and CDR2 is FQNEAQ in the germline V gene (reference sequence). In DNA form, the CDR3 reads TGTGCCAGCAGTCGGGGACAGGGCGACTACAATGAGCAGTTCTTC. It encodes CASSRGQGDYNEQFF.

This clonotype was counted ten times or more. The V gene is TRBV20-1, the J gene TRBJ1-5; the D gene is possibly TRBD1 (6 bases). V was shortened by 2 bases and J by 3 bases, with 17 bases between the two germline ends. Germline V gene sequence: CDR1 DFQATT, CDR2 SNEGSKA (reference sequence). This CDR3 spans 16 amino acids. Written as DNA, the CDR3 is TGCAGTGCTAGACAGAGGGGGAGTTTTTCCAATCAGCCCCAGCATTTT. It specifies CSARQRGSFSNQPQHF.

This clonotype appeared many times. The rearrangement joins TRBV5-8 to TRBJ1-5; D is perhaps TRBD1 (5 bases). V gave up 4 bases and J gave up 4 bases, with 12 bases separating them. Germline CDR1 is SGHTS and CDR2 is YDEGEE. The CDR3 has 14 amino acids. CDR3 loop: CASSRDGVNQPQHF. The CDR3, as DNA: TGTGCCAGCAGCCGGGACGGAGTTAATCAGCCCCAGCATTTT.

This clonotype was observed at least ten times. The rearrangement links TRBV7-9 to TRBJ1-5, with 7 bases that match TRBD1. The J segment lost 3 bases and the V segment lost 1 base, leaving 6 bases of the junction unmatched. Looked up from germline, CDR1 is SEHNR and CDR2 is FQNEAQ (reference sequence). The CDR3 extends over 16 amino acids. This CDR3 is CASSLVQGDINQPQHF. CDR3 DNA: TGTGCCAGCAGCTTAGTCCAGGGGGACATCAATCAGCCCCAGCATTTT.

This clonotype was counted many times. The gene calls are TRBV29-1 and TRBJ2-1; D is unresolved. V was trimmed by 3 bases and J by 2 bases, leaving 8 bases between them. Germline assignment: CDR1 SQVTM and CDR2 ANQGSEA. The CDR3 totals 13 residues. CDR3 region: CSVDSGPYNEQFF. In DNA, the CDR3 is TGCAGCGTTGATTCAGGTCCCTACAATGAGCAGTTCTTC.

Many counts were recorded for this clonotype. J is TRBJ1-1 and V is TRBV20-1, with D uncertain. CDR3 length: 11 amino acids. The V and J ends lost 8 bases and 0 bases respectively, with 7 bases between them. CDR1 is DFQATT and CDR2 is SNEGSKA in the germline V gene (reference sequence). The CDR3 nucleotides read TGCAGTTATAGGTTGAACACTGAAGCTTTCTTT. Translating it yields CSYRLNTEAFF.

Ten or more counts support this clonotype. The chain has TRBV4-2 and TRBJ2-5; 9 bases line up with TRBD1. V lost 0 bases, J lost 3 bases, and 2 bases stayed unmatched. Germline CDR1 LGHNA, CDR2 YNFKEQ. This CDR3 is built from 15 residues. In DNA form, the CDR3 reads TGTGCCAGCAGCCAAGACTGGACAGGGGAAGAGACCCAGTACTTC. Protein product: CASSQDWTGEETQYF.

The sample holds many counts of this clonotype. This chain joins TRBV3-1 and TRBJ1-1; D possibly corresponds to TRBD1 (5 bases). The CDR3 is made up of 15 amino acids. V lost 2 bases, J lost 4 bases, and 14 bases lay in between. From germline, CDR1 is LGHDT and CDR2 YNNKEL (reference sequence). CDR3 amino acids: CASSQHPGRSTEAFF. The CDR3 DNA reads as TGTGCCAGCAGCCAACATCCAGGGCGAAGCACTGAAGCTTTCTTT.

This clonotype was picked up many times. This chain joins TRBV11-3 and TRBJ2-3, with TRBD1 matching over 7 bases. The CDR3 has 14 residues. CDR1 SGHNT and CDR2 YENEEA come from the germline V gene. V shed 6 bases, J shed 3 bases, and the junction held 6 bases outside the gene matches. As DNA, the CDR3 is TGTGCCAGCAGTCAAAGACAGGGAACAGATACGCAGTATTTT. Protein: CASSQRQGTDTQYF.

This clonotype was observed at least ten times. This chain uses TRBV25-1 with TRBJ1-4, with 7 bases that match TRBD1. The length of the CDR3 is 18 residues. Germline V lookup: CDR1 MGHDK, CDR2 SYGVNS. Trimming cost V 1 base and J 11 bases; bases outside gene matches: 19. The CDR3 here is CASSEFPLGTTGRLKLFF. The CDR3 nucleotides read TGTGCCAGCAGTGAATTCCCACTGGGTACGACAGGGAGGCTCAAACTGTTTTTT.

This clonotype was seen ten or more times. The gene calls are TRBV24-1 and TRBJ2-3, with D possibly TRBD2 on 6 matching bases. The germline CDR1 and CDR2 sequences are KGHDR and SFDVKD. The CDR3 sequence is 15 residues long. Trimming took 1 base from V and 2 from J, leaving 9 bases between them. CDR3 region: CATSDFGGATDTQYF. The CDR3 DNA follows: TGTGCCACCAGTGATTTCGGAGGGGCCACAGATACGCAGTATTTT.

This clonotype was recorded at least ten times. V gene TRBV7-2 combines with J gene TRBJ1-1; the D is unclear. This CDR3 is 11 amino acids long. From germline, CDR1 is SGHTA and CDR2 FQGNSA. V shed 2 bases and J shed 7 bases, with 5 bases lying between them. Here the CDR3 DNA reads TGTGCCAGCAGCTTATGGGGTGAAGCTTTCTTT. This gives the protein CASSLWGEAFF.

This clonotype was recorded at least ten times. The chain uses TRBV28 and TRBJ2-3, with TRBD2 matching over 11 bases. The CDR3 contains 16 residues. Germline assignment: CDR1 MDHEN and CDR2 SYDVKM. J gave up 0 bases and V 5 bases, and 4 bases lay outside the gene matches. This chain's CDR3 is CASSPRLAGSTDTQYF. The CDR3 nucleotides are TGTGCCAGCAGTCCTCGACTAGCGGGGAGCACAGATACGCAGTATTTT.

This clonotype was recorded at least ten times. The chain links TRBV4-2 to TRBJ2-7, with D possibly being TRBD2 (6 bases). This CDR3 region has 14 residues. The V gene's germline CDR1 is LGHNA and CDR2 YNFKEQ. Trimming stripped 0 bases from V and 4 bases from J, with 10 bases between. This CDR3 reads CASSQDREAYEQYF. The CDR3 region has the DNA TGTGCCAGCAGCCAAGATAGGGAGGCGTACGAGCAGTACTTC.

This clonotype occurred many times. This rearrangement joins TRBV3-1 to TRBJ2-5; D tentatively reads TRBD1 or TRBD2 (5 bases each). V was shortened by 2 bases and J by 2 bases, with 12 bases between the two germline ends. Germline CDR1 and CDR2: LGHDT and YNNKEL (reference sequence). The CDR3 totals 15 residues. CDR3: CASSQTGTVQETQYF. Here the CDR3 DNA reads TGTGCCAGCAGCCAAACCGGGACGGTTCAAGAGACCCAGTACTTC.

This clonotype was found many times. The chain has TRBV20-1 and TRBJ2-3; perhaps TRBD1 as D (5 bases). Germline V gene sequence: CDR1 DFQATT, CDR2 SNEGSKA (reference sequence). V was cut by 0 bases and J by 5 bases, with 18 bases left in between. This CDR3 comprises 16 residues. CDR3 loop: CSARDRVGIRGDTQYF. CDR3 nucleotides: TGCAGTGCTAGAGATCGTGTGGGGATAAGGGGAGATACGCAGTATTTT.

The sample holds many counts of this clonotype. J is TRBJ2-2 and V is TRBV20-1; the match to TRBD1 covers 8 bases. The germline gives CDR1 DFQATT, CDR2 SNEGSKA (reference sequence). Trimming cost V 1 base and J 1 base; bases outside gene matches: 2. CDR3 length: 15 residues. CDR3 sequence reads: CSARGGQGNTGELFF. The CDR3 region has the DNA TGCAGTGCTAGAGGAGGACAGGGGAACACCGGGGAGCTGTTTTTT.

This rearrangement joins TRBV20-1 to TRBJ1-1; maybe TRBD1 (6 bases). This CDR3 is 15 amino acids long. Between the trimmed V and J ends, which lost 0 bases and 7 bases, there was a span of 18 bases. Germline values: CDR1 DFQATT, CDR2 SNEGSKA (reference sequence). As DNA, the CDR3 is TGCAGTGCTAGAGATCCCCAGGGGCAGCGCGGTGAAGCTTTCTTT. It codes for CSARDPQGQRGEAFF.

The sample holds a few counts of this clonotype. The chain's CDR3 is CASSLEKGRHEQYV. CDR3 sequence (DNA): TGTGCCAGCAGCTTGGAAAAGGGGAGACACGAGCAGTACGTC. This chain links TRBV5-4 with TRBJ2-7; the D gene could be TRBD1 or TRBD2 (5 bases each). The V end was cut by 0 bases, the J end by 5 bases, with 12 bases between. The length of the CDR3 is 14 residues. The germline V gene encodes CDR1 SGHNT and CDR2 YYREEE (reference sequence).